This T cell receptor (beta chain) was retrieved from a study of T cells after somatic rescue of genetic block. This table comes from immunoSEQ multiplex PCR, and its TCRdb copy is limited to in-frame clones, with some not included. The data contain more than 70,000 clones, 75% to 90% of them singletons. Source material: peripheral blood mononuclear cells (PBMCs). The source is a woman aged 18-30 years.

The CDR3 is CASSPSGRQAYEQYF. The CDR3 coding sequence is TGTGCCAGCAGCCCGAGCGGGAGGCAGGCCTACGAGCAGTACTTC. The chain links TRBV7-8 to TRBJ2-7; 9 positions match TRBD2. In germline, CDR1 is SGHVS, CDR2 FQNEAQ. CDR3 length equals 15 residues. With 5 bases clipped from V and 2 bases from J, the junction kept 7 bases outside the gene matches.